This TCR beta chain originates from a study of T-cell reconstitution after alpha-beta-depleted transplantation in children. A library of TCRbeta sequences, prepared with unique molecular identifiers, was generated. TCRdb fed the PCR reads into MiXCR, producing one record per CDR3 protein. The sample yields some 500,000 distinct CDR3 sequences, around 16% seen once. CDR1 SGHRS and CDR2 YFSETQ come from the germline V gene. This CDR3 region has 16 residues. J gave up 3 bases and V 0 bases, and 7 bases lay outside the gene matches. This chain uses TRBV5-1 with TRBJ2-7; 9 positions agree with TRBD2. The receptor comes from a human donor who donated a stem cell graft to a child with acute lymphoblastic leukemia. The material sequenced was PBMCs from the stem cell graft donor, taken from the stem cell graft. The CDR3 bases are TGCGCCAGCAGCTTGGAGTTAGCGGGAGCCTACTACGAGCAGTACTTC. It codes for CASSLELAGAYYEQYF.